The 31 T cell receptor beta chains below were found in one sample sequenced in a study of T-cell memory formation after mild COVID-19. TCRdb reprocessed the 5' RACE reads with MiXCR, giving one entry per CDR3 protein. Among 250,000 to 400,000 distinct CDR3 sequences, more than 13% were seen once, and the ten largest hold under 25%. The sequencing sample was made of PBMCs or a T cell subset sorted from them (not recorded which). These receptors were taken from a man younger than 35 who had mild COVID-19 (a few samples of this study predate the infection). Cell type and time point are not known.

The sample holds a few counts of this clonotype. In DNA, the CDR3 is TGCAGTGCTAGAGATCTCGAGGGTATGAACACTGAAGCTTTCTTT. This sequence encodes CSARDLEGMNTEAFF. V and J are TRBV20-1 and TRBJ1-1; D is undetermined. The CDR3 has 15 amino acids. CDR1 DFQATT and CDR2 SNEGSKA come from the germline V gene (reference sequence). V was cut by 0 bases and J by 0 bases, with 11 bases left in between.

This clonotype was seen a handful of times. The V call is TRBV4-3, the J call TRBJ1-5; 10 nucleotides agree with TRBD1. CDR1 LGHNA and CDR2 YSLEER come from the germline V gene. J was trimmed by 7 bases and V by 0 bases; bases with no gene match: 3. CDR3 length equals 15 residues. As DNA, the CDR3 is TGCGCCAGCAGCCAAGATCCGGGACAGGGGCAGCCCCAGCATTTT. Encoded protein: CASSQDPGQGQPQHF.

The chain uses TRBV6-2 or TRBV6-3 and TRBJ2-3, with D possibly being TRBD1 (6 bases). The CDR3 is made up of 13 amino acids. V was shortened by 10 bases and J by 2 bases, with 13 bases between the two germline ends. Germline CDR1 and CDR2: MNHEY and SVGEGT. This chain's CDR3 is CATTGQNTDTQYF. The CDR3 region has the DNA TGTGCCACGACAGGACAGAACACAGATACGCAGTATTTT.

The chain carries TRBV12-3 or TRBV12-4 and TRBJ2-6; the D is unclear. This CDR3 contains 15 residues. The V and J ends lost 7 bases and 0 bases respectively, with 10 bases between them. CDR3 region: CASNPDHSGANVLTF. The DNA for the CDR3 is TGTGCCAGCAACCCCGACCACTCTGGGGCCAACGTCCTGACTTTC.

This chain joins TRBV6-2 or TRBV6-3 and TRBJ2-2, with a tentative D call TRBD1 (5 bases). V lost 10 bases and J lost 7, with 10 bases in between. Germline V CDR1 and CDR2: MNHEY, SVGEGT. This CDR3 contains 11 residues. The CDR3 here is CAIRVDGELFF. The CDR3 DNA is TGTGCCATCAGGGTGGACGGGGAGCTGTTTTTT.

V and J are TRBV7-2 and TRBJ1-2; no clear D gene. CDR1 and CDR2 from the germline V gene are SGHTA and FQGNSA. The CDR3 is 14 residues long. V dropped 5 bases and J dropped 4 bases, with 14 bases sitting between them. This chain's CDR3 is CASSPDGATYGYTF. In nucleotides, the CDR3 is TGTGCCAGCAGCCCTGATGGAGCTACCTATGGCTACACCTTC.

This sequence joins TRBV3-1 and TRBJ2-1, with D tentatively TRBD1 or TRBD2 (5 bases each). Trimming shortened V by 8 bases and J by 4 bases, and 21 bases separated the two germline ends. Germline V gives CDR1 LGHDT, CDR2 YNNKEL (reference sequence). The CDR3 length is 16 residues. CDR3 DNA: TGTGCCAGCGGACGGGTCGGGGAAGGGGTTTACAATGAGCAGTTCTTC. Translating gives CASGRVGEGVYNEQFF.

The chain joins TRBV20-1 to TRBJ1-2; 7 nucleotides line up with TRBD1. This CDR3 has 13 amino acids. Germline assignment: CDR1 DFQATT and CDR2 SNEGSKA (reference sequence). Losses at the gene ends were 3 bases for V and 3 bases for J; bases not matched to a gene: 4. The CDR3 nucleotides read TGCAGTGCTAGCCGGGGACAGTACTATGGCTACACCTTC. Encoded protein: CSASRGQYYGYTF.

The table lists this clonotype with a few counts. This sequence joins TRBV11-1 and TRBJ2-1; D is perhaps TRBD2 (6 bases). The CDR3 extends over 16 amino acids. V lost 5 bases and J lost 1, with 15 bases in between. CDR1 and CDR2 (germline): SGHAT, FQDESV (reference sequence). CDR3 coding DNA: TGTGCCAGCAGCGCGGCTCGGGGACTGTCCTACAATGAGCAGTTCTTC. This encodes CASSAARGLSYNEQFF. Filled out from reference TRBV11-1 and TRBJ2-1, the complete variable domain reads EAEVAQSPRYKITEKSQAVAFWCDPISGHATLYWYRQILGQGPELLVQFQDESVVDDSQLPKDRFSAERLKGVDSTLKIQPAELGDSAMYLCASSAARGLSYNEQFFGPGTRLTVL.

In DNA, the CDR3 is TGTGCCTGGAGTGGGGCCCCTTGGACCCAGTACTTC. Translating gives CAWSGAPWTQYF. This chain links TRBV30 with TRBJ2-5; D remains ambiguous. V lost 1 base to trimming and J lost 7 bases, with 10 bases between them. The germline CDR1 and CDR2 sequences are GTSNPN and SVGIG (reference sequence). CDR3 length: 12 residues.

This clonotype was seen a few times. This rearrangement joins TRBV4-3 to TRBJ1-6; possible D gene TRBD1, 6 bases. V was clipped by 4 bases and J by 6 bases, with 19 bases between them. Germline V gene data show CDR1 as LGHNA and CDR2 as YSLEER. This CDR3 is built from 17 residues. The CDR3, as DNA: TGCGCCAGCAGCCGTACAGGGTTGGGGAACGCTAATTCACCCCTCCACTTT. Protein: CASSRTGLGNANSPLHF.

This clonotype was detected ten times or more. The chain recombines TRBV6-5 with TRBJ2-3; 12 bases are shared with TRBD2. The CDR3 loop spans 15 amino acids. Germline values: CDR1 MNHEY, CDR2 SVGAGI. J gave up 4 bases and V 2 bases, and 1 base lay outside the gene matches. CDR3 protein: CASSYGLAGPDTQYF. In DNA, the CDR3 is TGTGCCAGCAGTTACGGACTAGCGGGGCCAGATACGCAGTATTTT.

This clonotype was detected only once. The chain carries TRBV2 and TRBJ2-1, with TRBD2 matching over 10 bases. V dropped 6 bases and J dropped 5; count of bases not matched to a gene: 7. CDR1 is SNHLY, CDR2 FYNNEI, per germline. The CDR3 is 15 amino acids. The CDR3 region has the DNA TGTGCCAGCAGAACACTAGCGGGGAGCCACAATGAGCAGTTCTTC. This sequence encodes CASRTLAGSHNEQFF.

This clonotype was observed a handful of times. The V call is TRBV5-4, the J call TRBJ1-5; tentatively, D is TRBD1 (6 bases). The CDR3 loop spans 13 amino acids. V was pared by 5 bases and J by 9 bases, with 15 bases between. The germline CDR1 and CDR2 sequences are SGHNT and YYREEE (reference sequence). CDR3 bases: TGTGCCAGCAGTTCGGACAGTGCAGGGCCCCAGCATTTT. The encoded protein is CASSSDSAGPQHF.

This chain uses TRBV6-6 with TRBJ1-5; 10 nucleotides align to TRBD1. Trimming took 1 base from V and 4 from J; bases not matched to a gene: 1. The CDR3 extends over 15 amino acids. CDR1 and CDR2 from the germline V gene are MNHNY and SVGAGI (reference sequence). The CDR3, as DNA: TGTGCCAGCAGTTACTGGACAGGGGGGAATCAGCCCCAGCATTTT. Protein: CASSYWTGGNQPQHF.

The V gene is TRBV27, the J gene TRBJ2-5; 9 bases are shared with TRBD2. CDR1 MNHEY and CDR2 SMNVEV come from the germline V gene (reference sequence). The CDR3 runs to 15 residues. The trim removed 3 bases at V and 2 bases at J, leaving 4 bases unmatched. DNA of the CDR3: TGTGCCAGCAGTTTCGGGCTAGCGGGGCAAGAGACCCAGTACTTC. Amino acids: CASSFGLAGQETQYF.

The genes are TRBV5-6 and TRBJ1-1; 7 bases align to TRBD1. V trimming: 3 bases; J trimming: 10 bases; junction bases outside the gene matches: 9. Germline lookup yields CDR1 SGHDT and CDR2 YYEEEE. The CDR3 is 13 amino acids. As DNA, the CDR3 is TGTGCCAGCAGCTACAATGACAGGGAGGTAGCTTTCTTT. Its protein product is CASSYNDREVAFF. The whole variable domain, remainder taken from reference TRBV5-6 and TRBJ1-1, is DAGVTQSPTHLIKTRGQQVTLRCSPKSGHDTVSWYQQALGQGPQFIFQYYEEEERQRGNFPDRFSGHQFPNYSSELNVNALLLGDSALYLCASSYNDREVAFFGQGTRLTVV.

The gene calls are TRBV7-9 and TRBJ1-1, with TRBD1 matching over 9 bases. CDR3 length equals 16 residues. Germline V gene sequence: CDR1 SEHNR, CDR2 FQNEAQ (reference sequence). Germline trimming cut 3 bases from V and 2 bases from J; bases unmatched to any gene: 7. CDR3 sequence: CASSFPGQGPNTEAFF. The CDR3 bases are TGTGCCAGCAGCTTCCCGGGACAGGGACCCAACACTGAAGCTTTCTTT.

The chain uses TRBV7-6 and TRBJ1-1, with D perhaps matching TRBD1 (6 bases). Germline lookup yields CDR1 SGHVS and CDR2 FNYEAQ. CDR3 length: 15 residues. The V gene lost 7 bases and the J gene lost 4 bases, with 19 bases spanning the gap. CDR3 sequence (DNA): TGTGCCAGCACCACCTACAGGGAGGGTAGCACTGAAGCTTTCTTT. This codes for CASTTYREGSTEAFF.

This clonotype was seen a few times. DNA of the CDR3: TGTGCCAGCAGCAATGACAGGGGCTACCCCTACGAGCAGTACGTC. This codes for CASSNDRGYPYEQYV. The genes are TRBV5-4 and TRBJ2-7; TRBD1 aligns across 8 bases. The CDR3 length is 15 residues. Unmatched junction bases numbered 8, after V lost 4 bases and J lost 2 bases. The V gene's germline CDR1 is SGHNT and CDR2 YYREEE (reference sequence).

This clonotype occurred a few times. The chain links TRBV4-1 to TRBJ1-2, with 7 bases identical to TRBD1. Germline V CDR1 and CDR2: MGHRA, YSYEKL. J lost 7 bases, V lost 4 bases, and 3 bases had no gene match. The CDR3 has 12 residues. CDR3 in amino acids: CASSPRTGGYTF. CDR3 nucleotide sequence: TGCGCCAGCAGCCCGCGGACAGGTGGCTACACCTTC.

The chain couples TRBV4-1 to TRBJ1-2; a possible D gene is TRBD1 (5 bases). The germline V gene has CDR1 MGHRA and CDR2 YSYEKL. CDR3 length: 17 amino acids. V was cut by 3 bases and J by 0 bases, with 17 bases left in between. CDR3 DNA: TGCGCCAGCAGCCAGACCTTATCAGGGTCAGCTAACTATGGCTACACCTTC. It codes for CASSQTLSGSANYGYTF.

The sample holds a few counts of this clonotype. The gene calls are TRBV5-1 and TRBJ2-1; 10 bases agree with TRBD2. V lost 3 bases and J lost 7; bases outside the gene matches: 10. CDR3 size: 16 residues. Germline V lookup: CDR1 SGHRS, CDR2 YFSETQ. The CDR3, as DNA: TGCGCCAGCAGCTCCCGAGCGGGGGGGCGGTGGAATGAGCAGTTCTTC. It is translated as CASSSRAGGRWNEQFF.

This clonotype was detected many times. This chain connects TRBV5-1 to TRBJ2-7; 7 positions agree with TRBD1. Germline V CDR1 and CDR2: SGHRS, YFSETQ. The J segment lost 1 base and the V segment lost 4 bases, leaving 5 bases of the junction unmatched. This CDR3 has 14 residues. In DNA, the CDR3 is TGCGCCAGCAGCCTCTCGGGACAGTCCTACGAGCAGTACTTC. Protein: CASSLSGQSYEQYF. The full variable domain, completed using reference TRBV5-1 and TRBJ2-7, is KAGVTQTPRYLIKTRGQQVTLSCSPISGHRSVSWYQQTPGQGLQFLFEYFSETQRNKGNFPGRFSGRQFSNSRSEMNVSTLELGDSALYLCASSLSGQSYEQYFGPGTRLTVT.

V is TRBV3-1 and J is TRBJ1-2; 7 nucleotides match TRBD1. The CDR3 is made up of 14 amino acids. V lost 5 bases and J lost 8; bases outside the gene matches: 11. The germline gives CDR1 LGHDT, CDR2 YNNKEL (reference sequence). Here the CDR3 DNA reads TGTGCCAGCAGCTTTTCAGACAGGGTCGCGGGCTACACCTTC. It translates to CASSFSDRVAGYTF.

This clonotype was detected a few times. The chain has TRBV20-1 and TRBJ2-7; maybe TRBD1 (6 bases). With 3 bases removed from V and 2 bases from J, the gap between germline ends came to 11 bases. Germline loops: CDR1 DFQATT, CDR2 SNEGSKA (reference sequence). The CDR3 totals 13 residues. The CDR3 loop is CSASAGATYEQYF. CDR3 nucleotides: TGCAGTGCTAGTGCAGGGGCCACCTACGAGCAGTACTTC.

This clonotype appeared many times. The chain joins TRBV10-3 to TRBJ2-3, with D hard to call. This CDR3 comprises 13 residues. Germline V lookup: CDR1 ENHRY, CDR2 SYGVKD. Trimming stripped 6 bases from V and 2 bases from J, with 9 bases between. The CDR3 nucleotides are TGTGCCATCAGCCCTCCCAACACAGATACGCAGTATTTT. This encodes CAISPPNTDTQYF.

In its sample, this clonotype was seen a few times. V usage is TRBV20-1 and J usage is TRBJ2-5, with D maybe TRBD1 (6 bases). V was shortened by 5 bases and J by 0 bases, with 10 bases between the two germline ends. Germline V gene lookup returns CDR1 DFQATT and CDR2 SNEGSKA (reference sequence). This CDR3 contains 13 residues. CDR3 region: CSALGQNQETQYF. CDR3 nucleotide sequence: TGCAGTGCTCTCGGACAGAACCAAGAGACCCAGTACTTC.

This clonotype was observed a handful of times. The gene calls are TRBV7-9 and TRBJ2-5; D is tentatively TRBD1 or TRBD2 (6 bases each). CDR1 is SEHNR and CDR2 is FQNEAQ in the germline V gene (reference sequence). V lost 0 bases to trimming and J lost 3 bases, with 11 bases between them. CDR3 size: 15 residues. CDR3 nucleotide sequence: TGTGCCAGCAGCTTAGCGACGGGGGCGGAAGAGACCCAGTACTTC. Encoded protein: CASSLATGAEETQYF.

This clonotype was seen once. The chain links TRBV11-2 to TRBJ2-3, with D tentatively TRBD1 or TRBD2 (5 bases each). This CDR3 is 18 amino acids long. Germline lookup yields CDR1 SGHAT and CDR2 FQNNGV. V dropped 5 bases and J dropped 2 bases, with 23 bases sitting between them. In nucleotides, the CDR3 is TGTGCCAGCAGCCCTCGTTCGGGGCGTCGTCTCATCACAGATACGCAGTATTTT. This sequence encodes CASSPRSGRRLITDTQYF. Drawing the rest from reference TRBV11-2 and TRBJ2-3, the complete variable domain is EAGVAQSPRYKIIEKRQSVAFWCNPISGHATLYWYQQILGQGPKLLIQFQNNGVVDDSQLPKDRFSAERLKGVDSTLKIQPAKLEDSAVYLCASSPRSGRRLITDTQYFGPGTRLTVL.

The V gene is TRBV6-1, the J gene TRBJ2-6; the D gene is possibly TRBD1 (5 bases). Germline loops: CDR1 MNHNS, CDR2 SASEGT. Deletions cut 6 bases from V and 4 bases from J, with 13 bases between. CDR3 length equals 15 residues. The CDR3 region is CASSDDSSGANVLTF. CDR3 nucleotides: TGTGCCAGCAGCGATGACAGCTCCGGGGCCAACGTCCTGACTTTC.